This TCR beta chain was retrieved from a study of cytomegalovirus exposure and HLA in healthy donors. CDR3 size: 16 residues. The V end was cut by 2 bases, the J end by 3 bases, with 14 bases between. The germline CDR1 and CDR2 sequences are SNHLY and FYNNEI. Sequencing used immunoSEQ multiplex PCR; TCRdb keeps in-frame clones, though not all of them. The sample lists 100,000 to 150,000 clones, about 94% occurring once. This TCR came from a woman between 18 and 29 years old in good health and CMV-seronegative. This chain links TRBV2 with TRBJ2-4; TRBD2 is a possible D gene (6 bases). The material sequenced was PBMCs. Written as DNA, the CDR3 is TGTGCCAGCAGTGAATTTTCGAGGGGAGGCAAAAACATTCAGTACTTC. It encodes CASSEFSRGGKNIQYF.